Below are 13 T cell receptor beta chains sequenced from a single sample in a study of neurological immune-mediated disorders (dated by TCRdb to between 2018 and 2020). Explained via the paper, the time point label denotes: technical triplicate 3. The library came from 5' RACE. TCRdb lists the instrument as Illumina HiSeq 2500. The raw public data were reprocessed by TCRdb itself: fastp quality trimming at Q25, MiXCR clonotype calling, in-frame beta chains only. Rows with one shared CDR3 protein collapse into an entry with the most common genes and DNA. This sample has 25,000 to 35,000 distinct CDR3 sequences in its table, and about 15% of those were observed once. The ten biggest clones cover about 4.9% of the sample. What was sequenced was CD4+ T cells from blood. All receptors come from a female donor with HTLV-1-associated myelopathy (HAM/TSP).

This clonotype was recorded at least ten times. The rearrangement links TRBV20-1 to TRBJ1-2, with 11 bases identical to TRBD1. With 8 bases clipped from V and 3 bases from J, the junction kept 2 bases outside the gene matches. CDR1 and CDR2 from the germline V gene are DFQATT and SNEGSKA (reference sequence). The CDR3 sequence is 12 residues long. The CDR3 reads CSSGQGDYGYTF. CDR3 in DNA: TGCAGTTCGGGACAGGGGGACTATGGCTACACCTTC.

This clonotype showed up many times. This chain uses TRBV5-1 with TRBJ1-4; the D is unclear. Germline CDR1 reads SGHRS; CDR2 reads YFSETQ. The CDR3 extends over 16 amino acids. The germline V and J ends were trimmed by 0 bases and 0 bases, with 9 bases remaining between them. Here the CDR3 DNA reads TGCGCCAGCAGCTTGGGTCACGATGCAACTAATGAAAAACTGTTTTTT. Its protein is CASSLGHDATNEKLFF.

This clonotype was detected many times. This chain links TRBV18 with TRBJ1-1; no clear D. CDR3 length: 13 amino acids. V lost 4 bases to trimming and J lost 5 bases, with 11 bases between them. Per germline, CDR1 KGHSH and CDR2 LQKENI. CDR3 sequence (DNA): TGTGCCAGCTCACAGGGTGAGGAGACTGAAGCTTTCTTT. Protein product: CASSQGEETEAFF.

Within the sample, this clonotype is medium-sized. The gene calls are TRBV20-1 and TRBJ1-6, with D perhaps matching TRBD1 (5 bases). Germline V gene data show CDR1 as DFQATT and CDR2 as SNEGSKA (reference sequence). The length of the CDR3 is 16 residues. Between the trimmed V and J ends, which lost 0 bases and 6 bases, there was a span of 15 bases. The CDR3 nucleotides read TGCAGTGCTAGAGAGATGACAGCGGGGGGTAATTCACCCCTCCACTTT. This codes for CSAREMTAGGNSPLHF.

This clonotype was seen at least ten times. The rearrangement joins TRBV12-3 or TRBV12-4 to TRBJ2-5; TRBD2 matches at 14 bases. This CDR3 is built from 16 residues. Trimming cost V 0 bases and J 4 bases; bases outside gene matches: 1. In DNA, the CDR3 is TGTGCCAGCAGTTTAGCGGGACTAGCGGGGGCAGAGACCCAGTACTTC. Amino acids: CASSLAGLAGAETQYF.

Regarding this clonotype: One end of the junction varies from germline; a read error may be responsible. The V call is TRBV5-8, the J call TRBJ2-6; D possibly corresponds to TRBD1 (7 bases). Germline CDR1 is SGHTS and CDR2 is YDEGEE. This CDR3 contains 15 residues. The CDR3 DNA reads as TGTGCCAGCAGCCGCGGGACAGCTGGGGACAACGTACTGACTTTC. It is translated as CASSRGTAGDNVLTF.

Many counts were recorded for this clonotype. This chain uses TRBV5-1 with TRBJ2-1; 9 nucleotides line up with TRBD1. Per germline, CDR1 SGHRS and CDR2 YFSETQ. The CDR3 covers 16 residues. The J segment lost 8 bases and the V segment lost 1 base, leaving 10 bases of the junction unmatched. The CDR3: CASSLPRGTGRDEQFF. CDR3 nucleotide sequence: TGCGCCAGCAGCTTGCCCCGGGGGACAGGGAGGGATGAGCAGTTCTTC.

This clonotype was recorded many times. The chain has TRBV28 and TRBJ2-4; TRBD2 matches 8 bases. With 2 bases clipped from V and 8 bases from J, the junction kept 8 bases outside the gene matches. The CDR3 runs 15 residues. The germline gives CDR1 MDHEN, CDR2 SYDVKM. The CDR3: CASSLAGGLQDIQYF. In DNA, the CDR3 is TGTGCCAGCAGTTTAGCGGGGGGCTTGCAAGACATTCAGTACTTC.

The table lists this clonotype with many counts. This chain connects TRBV27 to TRBJ1-5; no definite D call. The CDR3 is 15 amino acids. Per the germline V gene, CDR1 is MNHEY and CDR2 is SMNVEV (reference sequence). Trimming shortened V by 3 bases and J by 6 bases, and 15 bases separated the two germline ends. The CDR3 reads CASSLHPNKGQPQHF. CDR3 DNA sequence: TGTGCCAGCAGTTTGCACCCCAACAAGGGTCAGCCCCAGCATTTT.

This clonotype was observed at least ten times. V is TRBV12-3 or TRBV12-4 and J is TRBJ1-4, with 11 bases fitting TRBD1. The CDR3 runs to 18 residues. V was clipped by 5 bases and J by 4 bases; unmatched bases: 12. The CDR3 region has the DNA TGTGCCAGCAGTCCTAACCCGGGACAGGGGGGTGATAATGAAAAACTGTTTTTT. Amino acid sequence: CASSPNPGQGGDNEKLFF.

This clonotype was seen at least ten times. The chain couples TRBV6-5 to TRBJ2-2; D gene unclear. Germline V CDR1 and CDR2: MNHEY, SVGAGI. Trimming pared 8 bases from V and 0 bases from J, leaving 7 bases between. CDR3 length: 13 residues. The CDR3 spells CASVRTNTGELFF. In DNA, the CDR3 is TGTGCCAGCGTACGTACGAACACCGGGGAGCTGTTTTTT.

This clonotype has a count of ten or more. The chain is built from TRBV19 and TRBJ1-2; no definite D call. Germline CDR1 is LNHDA and CDR2 is SQIVND (reference sequence). The V end lost 1 base, the J end lost 3 bases, and 9 bases lay between the germline ends. This CDR3 contains 14 residues. The CDR3 region has the DNA TGTGCCAGTAGTATAGCCGACGGCGACTATGGCTACACCTTC. Its protein is CASSIADGDYGYTF.

This clonotype was recorded many times. J is TRBJ1-6 and V is TRBV6-5, with unresolved D. The V gene's germline CDR1 is MNHEY and CDR2 SVGAGI. The CDR3 is 17 amino acids. Trimming shortened V by 2 bases and J by 9 bases, and 20 bases separated the two germline ends. The CDR3 region is CASSYRIPGMNGSPLHF. Here the CDR3 DNA reads TGTGCCAGCAGTTACCGTATTCCGGGAATGAATGGTTCACCCCTCCACTTT.